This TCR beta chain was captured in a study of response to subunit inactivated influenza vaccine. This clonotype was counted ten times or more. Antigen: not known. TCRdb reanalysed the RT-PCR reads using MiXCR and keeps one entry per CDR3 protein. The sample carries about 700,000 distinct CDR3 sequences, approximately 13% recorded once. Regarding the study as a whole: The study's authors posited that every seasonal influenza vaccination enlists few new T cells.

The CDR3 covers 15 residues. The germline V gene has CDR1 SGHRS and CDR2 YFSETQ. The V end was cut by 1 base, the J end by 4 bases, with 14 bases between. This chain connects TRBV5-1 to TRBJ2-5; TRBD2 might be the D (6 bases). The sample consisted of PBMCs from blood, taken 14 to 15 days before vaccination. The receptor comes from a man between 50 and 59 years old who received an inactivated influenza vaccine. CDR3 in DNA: TGCGCCAGCAGCTTGCTGGGGGGAATTGGAGAGACCCAGTACTTC. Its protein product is CASSLLGGIGETQYF.